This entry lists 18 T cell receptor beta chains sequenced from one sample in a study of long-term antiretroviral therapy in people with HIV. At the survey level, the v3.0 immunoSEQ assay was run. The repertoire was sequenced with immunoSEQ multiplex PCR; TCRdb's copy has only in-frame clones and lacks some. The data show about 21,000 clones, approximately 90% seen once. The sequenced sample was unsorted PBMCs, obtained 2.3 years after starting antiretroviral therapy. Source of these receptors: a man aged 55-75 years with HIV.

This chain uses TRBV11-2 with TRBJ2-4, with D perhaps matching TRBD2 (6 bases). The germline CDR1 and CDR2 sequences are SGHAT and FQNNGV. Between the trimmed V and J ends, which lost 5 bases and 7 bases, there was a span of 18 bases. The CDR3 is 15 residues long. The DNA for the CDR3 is TGTGCCAGCAGCCTACGGGATGGTGGAGGGAACATTCAGTACTTC. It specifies CASSLRDGGGNIQYF.

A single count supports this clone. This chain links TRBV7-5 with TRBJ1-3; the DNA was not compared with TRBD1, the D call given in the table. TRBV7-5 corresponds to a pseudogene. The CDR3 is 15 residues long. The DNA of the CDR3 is TGTGCCAGAAGCCCCGTAGTCCAGGCTGGAAACACCATATATTTT. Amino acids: CARSPVVQAGNTIYF.

CDR3 DNA sequence: TGCGCCAGCAGCATCGGACAGCGCACCGGGGAGCTGTTTTTT. Amino acids: CASSIGQRTGELFF. V and J are TRBV4-3 and TRBJ2-2; possible D gene TRBD1, 6 bases. V gave up 5 bases and J gave up 4 bases, with 11 bases separating them. The CDR3 covers 14 residues. The germline V gene encodes CDR1 LGHNA and CDR2 YSLEER.

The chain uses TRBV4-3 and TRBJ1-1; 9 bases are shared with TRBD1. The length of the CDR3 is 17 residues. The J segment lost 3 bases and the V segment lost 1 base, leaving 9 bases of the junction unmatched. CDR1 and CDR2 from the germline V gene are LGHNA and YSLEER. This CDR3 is CASSQGTGGYGDTEAFF. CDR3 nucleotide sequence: TGCGCCAGCAGCCAAGGCACAGGGGGCTACGGGGACACTGAAGCTTTCTTT.

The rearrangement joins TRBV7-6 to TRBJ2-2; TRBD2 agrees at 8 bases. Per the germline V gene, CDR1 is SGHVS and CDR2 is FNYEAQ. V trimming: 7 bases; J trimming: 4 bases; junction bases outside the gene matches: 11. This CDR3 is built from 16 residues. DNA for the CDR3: TGTGCCAGCACTCCTGGCGGGGGGCTCGTCACCGGGGAGCTGTTTTTT. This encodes CASTPGGGLVTGELFF.

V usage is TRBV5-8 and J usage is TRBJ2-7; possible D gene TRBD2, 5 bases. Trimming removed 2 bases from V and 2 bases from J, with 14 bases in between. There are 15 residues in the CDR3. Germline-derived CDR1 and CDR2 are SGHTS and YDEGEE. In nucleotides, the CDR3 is TGTGCCAGCAGCTTCGGTGGAGGTTTTACCTACGAGCAGTACTTC. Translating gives CASSFGGGFTYEQYF.

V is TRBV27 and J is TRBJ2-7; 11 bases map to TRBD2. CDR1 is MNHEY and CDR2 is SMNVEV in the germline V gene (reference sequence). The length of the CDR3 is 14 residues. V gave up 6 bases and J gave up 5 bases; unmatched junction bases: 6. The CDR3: CASRVSGGVNEQYF. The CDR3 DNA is TGTGCCAGCAGGGTTAGCGGGGGGGTAAACGAGCAGTACTTC.

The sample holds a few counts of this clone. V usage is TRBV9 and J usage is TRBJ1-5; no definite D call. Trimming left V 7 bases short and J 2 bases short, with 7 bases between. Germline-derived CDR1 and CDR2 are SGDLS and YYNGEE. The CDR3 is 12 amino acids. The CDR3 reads CASGEGNQPQHF. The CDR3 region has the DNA TGTGCCAGCGGGGAGGGCAATCAGCCCCAGCATTTT.

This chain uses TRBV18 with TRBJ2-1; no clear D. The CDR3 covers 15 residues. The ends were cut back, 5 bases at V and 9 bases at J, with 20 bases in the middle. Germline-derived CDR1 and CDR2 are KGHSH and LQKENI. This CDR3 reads CASSSGLLVLAEQFF. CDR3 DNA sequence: TGTGCCAGCTCATCTGGCCTCCTAGTTTTGGCTGAGCAGTTCTTC.

Here the CDR3 reads CASSETTASGNTIYF. In DNA, the CDR3 is TGTGCCAGCAGTGAGACGACAGCCTCTGGAAACACCATATATTTT. V usage is TRBV2 and J usage is TRBJ1-3; perhaps TRBD1 as D (5 bases). Trimming cost V 3 bases and J 0 bases, with 9 bases left between them. In germline, CDR1 is SNHLY, CDR2 FYNNEI. The CDR3 has 15 residues. Supplemented by reference TRBV2 and TRBJ1-3, the full variable domain reads EPEVTQTPSHQVTQMGQEVILRCVPISNHLYFYWYRQILGQKVEFLVSFYNNEISEKSEIFDDQFSVERPDGSNFTLKIRSTKLEDSAMYFCASSETTASGNTIYFGEGSWLTVV.

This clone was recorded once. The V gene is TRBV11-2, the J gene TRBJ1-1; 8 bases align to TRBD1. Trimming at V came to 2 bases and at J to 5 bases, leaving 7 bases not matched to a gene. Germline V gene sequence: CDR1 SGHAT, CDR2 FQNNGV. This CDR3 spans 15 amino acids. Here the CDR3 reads CASSLMGQGATEAFF. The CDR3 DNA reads TGTGCCAGCAGCTTAATGGGGCAGGGGGCGACTGAAGCTTTCTTT.

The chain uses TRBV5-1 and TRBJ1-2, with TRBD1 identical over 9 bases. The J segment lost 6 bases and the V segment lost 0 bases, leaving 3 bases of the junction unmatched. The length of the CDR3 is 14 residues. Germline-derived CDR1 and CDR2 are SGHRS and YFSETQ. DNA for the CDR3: TGCGCCAGCAGCTTGGGTCGACAGGGGGATGGCTACACCTTC. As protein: CASSLGRQGDGYTF.

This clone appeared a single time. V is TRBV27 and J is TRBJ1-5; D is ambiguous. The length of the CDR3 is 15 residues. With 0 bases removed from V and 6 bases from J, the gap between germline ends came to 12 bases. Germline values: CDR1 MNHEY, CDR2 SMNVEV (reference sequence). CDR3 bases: TGTGCCAGCAGTTTATCGTCGGGAGGCCTTCAGCCCCAGCATTTT. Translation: CASSLSSGGLQPQHF.

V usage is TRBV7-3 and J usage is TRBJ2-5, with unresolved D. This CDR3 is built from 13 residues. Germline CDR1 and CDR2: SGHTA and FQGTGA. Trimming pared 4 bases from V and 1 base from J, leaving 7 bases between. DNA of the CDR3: TGTGCCAGCAGCTCACTGTCCCAAGAGACCCAGTACTTC. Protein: CASSSLSQETQYF.

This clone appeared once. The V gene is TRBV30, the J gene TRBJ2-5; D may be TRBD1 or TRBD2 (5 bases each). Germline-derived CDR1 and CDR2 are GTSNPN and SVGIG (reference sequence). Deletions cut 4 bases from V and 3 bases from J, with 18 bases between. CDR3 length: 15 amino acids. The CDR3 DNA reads TGTGCCTGGAAAGGGGACGAGACAGCGAAAGAGACCCAGTACTTC. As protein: CAWKGDETAKETQYF.

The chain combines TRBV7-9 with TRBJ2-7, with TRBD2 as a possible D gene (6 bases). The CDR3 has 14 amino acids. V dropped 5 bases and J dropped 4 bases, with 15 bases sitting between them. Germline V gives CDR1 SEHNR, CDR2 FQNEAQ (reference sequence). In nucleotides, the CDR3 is TGTGCCAGCAGCCATGGGGGGACGGTTTACGAGCAGTACTTC. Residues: CASSHGGTVYEQYF.

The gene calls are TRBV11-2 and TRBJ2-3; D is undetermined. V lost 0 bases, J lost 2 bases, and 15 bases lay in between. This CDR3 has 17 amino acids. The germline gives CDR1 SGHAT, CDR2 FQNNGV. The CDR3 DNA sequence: TGTGCCAGCAGCTTAGACGGCTGGCCGCCTCCCACAGATACGCAGTATTTT. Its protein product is CASSLDGWPPPTDTQYF.

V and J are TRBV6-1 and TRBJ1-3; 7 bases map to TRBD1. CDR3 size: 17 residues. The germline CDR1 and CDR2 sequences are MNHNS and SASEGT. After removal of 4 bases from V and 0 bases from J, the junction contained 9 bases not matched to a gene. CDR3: CASSVQRDRDSGNTIYF. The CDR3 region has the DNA TGTGCCAGCAGTGTTCAACGGGACAGAGACTCTGGAAACACCATATATTTT.